This TCR beta chain was found in a study of blood T cell repertoires in COVID-19. The wider study: COVID-19 samples, acute and convalescent, were from the United States, Italy and Spain. Sources were T cells, B-cell-depleted T cells, or PBMCs; the material itself was cDNA or gDNA.

Methods used by the authors: It was from reference gene primer amplification that nucleated cell counts were estimated. Sequencing was performed with immunoSEQ multiplex PCR; in TCRdb, only in-frame clones are kept and a portion is missing. V, J and clone size are taken as reported in that table, and D and trimming were inferred from the DNA itself. The table records 200,000 to 300,000 clones, around 83% of them present only once. Germline CDR1 SGHRS, CDR2 YFSETQ. The CDR3 loop spans 13 amino acids. V gave up 3 bases and J gave up 5 bases; unmatched junction bases: 3. Points on this clone: Other DNA sequences in this sample translate to the same CDR3.

This sequence was found in a middle-aged man who had recovered from COVID-19. Sequencing was done on a sample of peripheral blood. The chain combines TRBV5-1 with TRBJ1-1, with TRBD1 matching 8 bases. The CDR3 region has the DNA TGCGCCAGCAGCTCACAGGGGGGGACTGAAGCTTTCTTT. Residues: CASSSQGGTEAFF.